The sequence of this T cell receptor beta chain was determined in a study of cytomegalovirus exposure and HLA in healthy donors. General study findings and limits: Across donors, sequencing depth was assumed by presence/absence analyses to be roughly uniform. In a later analysis, HLA-associated beta chains showed higher expansion and lower generation probabilities than comparable chains. One variant, a missense change in DCLRE1C, was linked in a later analysis to TCR beta V- and J-gene trimming. The study carried out a later analysis of TCR beta sequences. It associated 15,000 to 20,000 of them with specific HLA alleles at a false discovery rate of 0.05.

This CDR3 spans 16 amino acids. Germline CDR1 reads SGHRS; CDR2 reads YFSETQ. With 2 bases clipped from V and 4 bases from J, the junction kept 7 bases outside the gene matches. In its sample, this clone was seen once. Its antigen is not identified. 13 Jbeta primers and 60 Vbeta primers were used for the PCR. TCRdb's copy holds only in-frame clones and misses some; the assay was immunoSEQ multiplex PCR. The sample records 40,000 or so clones, about 70% being singletons. The sequencing input was PBMCs. This clonotype was obtained from a man aged 40-55 years in good health and CMV-seronegative. The chain employs TRBV5-1 and TRBJ2-1; 9 bases match TRBD2. This CDR3 reads CASSFGTSGWYNEQFF. The CDR3 DNA reads TGCGCCAGCAGCTTCGGTACTAGCGGGTGGTACAATGAGCAGTTCTTC.